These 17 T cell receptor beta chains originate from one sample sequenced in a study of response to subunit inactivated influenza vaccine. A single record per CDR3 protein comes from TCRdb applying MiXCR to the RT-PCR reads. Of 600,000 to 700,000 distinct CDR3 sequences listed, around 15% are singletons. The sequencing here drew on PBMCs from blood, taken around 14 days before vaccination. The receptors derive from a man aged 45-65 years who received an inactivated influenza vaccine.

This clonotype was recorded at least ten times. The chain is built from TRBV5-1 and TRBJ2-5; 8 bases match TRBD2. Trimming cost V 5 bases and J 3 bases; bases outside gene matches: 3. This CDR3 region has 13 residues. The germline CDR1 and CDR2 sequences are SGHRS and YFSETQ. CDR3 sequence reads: CASRTSVEETQYF. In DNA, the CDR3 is TGCGCCAGCAGGACTAGCGTCGAAGAGACCCAGTACTTC.

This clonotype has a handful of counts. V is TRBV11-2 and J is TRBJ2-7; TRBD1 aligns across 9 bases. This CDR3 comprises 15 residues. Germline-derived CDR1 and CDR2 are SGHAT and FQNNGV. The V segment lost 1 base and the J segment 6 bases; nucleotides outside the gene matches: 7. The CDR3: CASSLGGTGSSEQYF. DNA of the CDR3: TGTGCCAGCAGCTTAGGGGGGACAGGGAGTAGCGAGCAGTACTTC.

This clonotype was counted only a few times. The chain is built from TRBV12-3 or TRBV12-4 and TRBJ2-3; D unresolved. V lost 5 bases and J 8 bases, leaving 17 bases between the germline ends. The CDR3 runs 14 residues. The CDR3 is CASSQTAFVGTQYF. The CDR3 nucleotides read TGTGCCAGCAGTCAAACAGCGTTTGTAGGTACGCAGTATTTT.

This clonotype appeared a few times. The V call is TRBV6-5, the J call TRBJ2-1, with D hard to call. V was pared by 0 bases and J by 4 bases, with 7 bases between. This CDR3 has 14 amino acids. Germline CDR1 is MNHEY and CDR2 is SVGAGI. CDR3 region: CASSYSDQYNEQFF. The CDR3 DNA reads TGTGCCAGCAGTTACTCGGACCAATACAATGAGCAGTTCTTC.

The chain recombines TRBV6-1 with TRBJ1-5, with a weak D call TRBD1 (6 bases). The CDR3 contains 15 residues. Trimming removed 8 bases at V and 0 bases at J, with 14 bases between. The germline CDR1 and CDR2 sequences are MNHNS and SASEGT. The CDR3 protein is CASVVRGYSNQPQHF. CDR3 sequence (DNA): TGTGCCAGCGTGGTCAGGGGATATAGCAATCAGCCCCAGCATTTT.

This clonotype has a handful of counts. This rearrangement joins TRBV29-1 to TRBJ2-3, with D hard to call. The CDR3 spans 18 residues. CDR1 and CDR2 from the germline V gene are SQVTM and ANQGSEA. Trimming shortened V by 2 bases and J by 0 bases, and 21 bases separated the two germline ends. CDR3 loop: CSVEKELALSSSTDTQYF. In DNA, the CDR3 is TGCAGCGTTGAAAAAGAGCTGGCCCTTAGCAGTAGCACAGATACGCAGTATTTT.

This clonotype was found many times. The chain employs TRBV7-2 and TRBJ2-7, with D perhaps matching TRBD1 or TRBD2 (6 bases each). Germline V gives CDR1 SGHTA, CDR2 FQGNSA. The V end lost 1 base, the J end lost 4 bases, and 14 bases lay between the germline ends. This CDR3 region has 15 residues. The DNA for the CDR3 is TGTGCCAGCAGCTTAGAAGGGGGGCGCGGGTACGAGCAGTACTTC. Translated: CASSLEGGRGYEQYF.

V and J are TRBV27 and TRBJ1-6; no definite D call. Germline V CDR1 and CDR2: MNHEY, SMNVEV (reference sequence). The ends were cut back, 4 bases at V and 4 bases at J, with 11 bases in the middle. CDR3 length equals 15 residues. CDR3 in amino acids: CASSSAGVYNSPLHF. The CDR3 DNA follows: TGTGCCAGCAGTTCCGCCGGGGTTTATAATTCACCCCTCCACTTT.

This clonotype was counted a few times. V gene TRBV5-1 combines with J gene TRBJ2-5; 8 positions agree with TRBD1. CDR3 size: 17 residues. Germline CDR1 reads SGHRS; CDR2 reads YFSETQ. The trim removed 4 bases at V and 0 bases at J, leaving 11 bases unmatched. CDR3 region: CASSTGQGRSYQETQYF. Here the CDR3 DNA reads TGCGCCAGCAGCACAGGACAGGGCCGCTCGTACCAAGAGACCCAGTACTTC.

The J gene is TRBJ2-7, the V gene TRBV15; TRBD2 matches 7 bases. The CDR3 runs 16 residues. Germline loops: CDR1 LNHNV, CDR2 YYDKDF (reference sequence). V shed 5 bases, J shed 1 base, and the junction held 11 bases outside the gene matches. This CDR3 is CATSWGGASLSYEQYF. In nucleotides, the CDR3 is TGTGCCACCAGCTGGGGAGGGGCGTCCCTTTCCTACGAGCAGTACTTC. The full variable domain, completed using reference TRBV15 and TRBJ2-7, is DAMVIQNPRYQVTQFGKPVTLSCSQTLNHNVMYWYQQKSSQAPKLLFHYYDKDFNNEADTPDNFQSRRPNTSFCFLDIRSPGLGDTAMYLCATSWGGASLSYEQYFGPGTRLTVT.

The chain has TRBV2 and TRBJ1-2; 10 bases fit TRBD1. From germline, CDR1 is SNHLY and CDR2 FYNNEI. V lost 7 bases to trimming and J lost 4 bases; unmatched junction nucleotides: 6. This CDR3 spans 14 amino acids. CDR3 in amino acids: CASTLTGGFYGYTF. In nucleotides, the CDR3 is TGTGCCAGCACATTGACAGGGGGCTTCTATGGCTACACCTTC.

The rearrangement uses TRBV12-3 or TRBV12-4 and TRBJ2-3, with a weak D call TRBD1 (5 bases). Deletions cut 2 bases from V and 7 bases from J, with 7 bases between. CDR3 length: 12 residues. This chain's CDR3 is CASSLYRNTQYF. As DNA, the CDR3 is TGTGCCAGCAGTTTATACAGGAATACGCAGTATTTT.

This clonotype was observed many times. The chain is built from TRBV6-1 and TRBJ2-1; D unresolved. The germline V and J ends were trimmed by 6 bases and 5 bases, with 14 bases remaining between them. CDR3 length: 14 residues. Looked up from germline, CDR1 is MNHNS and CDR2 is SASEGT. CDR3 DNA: TGTGCCAGCAGCCGTCACCTAATCAACAATGAGCAGTTCTTC. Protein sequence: CASSRHLINNEQFF.

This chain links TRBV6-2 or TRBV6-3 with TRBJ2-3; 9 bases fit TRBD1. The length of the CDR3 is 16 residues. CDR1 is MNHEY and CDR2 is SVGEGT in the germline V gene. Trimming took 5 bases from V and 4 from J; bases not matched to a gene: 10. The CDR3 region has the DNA TGTGCCAGCAGTATAACTACAGGGGGCGAGGCAGATACGCAGTATTTT. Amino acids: CASSITTGGEADTQYF.

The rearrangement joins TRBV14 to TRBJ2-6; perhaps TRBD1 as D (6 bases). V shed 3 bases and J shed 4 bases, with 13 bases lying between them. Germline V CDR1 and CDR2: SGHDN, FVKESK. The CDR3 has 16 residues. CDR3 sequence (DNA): TGTGCCAGCAGCCACCTTCAGGGGCGAGGGGCCAACGTCCTGACTTTC. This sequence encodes CASSHLQGRGANVLTF.

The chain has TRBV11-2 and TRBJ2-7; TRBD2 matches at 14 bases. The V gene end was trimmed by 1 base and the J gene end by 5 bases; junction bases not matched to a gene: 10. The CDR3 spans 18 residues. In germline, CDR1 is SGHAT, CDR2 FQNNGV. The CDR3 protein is CASSLGTAGTSGSNEQYF. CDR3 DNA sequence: TGTGCCAGCAGCTTAGGCACCGCGGGGACTAGCGGGAGCAACGAGCAGTACTTC.

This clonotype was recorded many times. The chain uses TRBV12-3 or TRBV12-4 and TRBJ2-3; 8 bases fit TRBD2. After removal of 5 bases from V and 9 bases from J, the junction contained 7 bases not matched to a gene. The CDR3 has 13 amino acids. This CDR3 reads CASSTLIAGTQYF. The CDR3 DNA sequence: TGTGCCAGCAGTACTCTAATAGCGGGGACGCAGTATTTT.